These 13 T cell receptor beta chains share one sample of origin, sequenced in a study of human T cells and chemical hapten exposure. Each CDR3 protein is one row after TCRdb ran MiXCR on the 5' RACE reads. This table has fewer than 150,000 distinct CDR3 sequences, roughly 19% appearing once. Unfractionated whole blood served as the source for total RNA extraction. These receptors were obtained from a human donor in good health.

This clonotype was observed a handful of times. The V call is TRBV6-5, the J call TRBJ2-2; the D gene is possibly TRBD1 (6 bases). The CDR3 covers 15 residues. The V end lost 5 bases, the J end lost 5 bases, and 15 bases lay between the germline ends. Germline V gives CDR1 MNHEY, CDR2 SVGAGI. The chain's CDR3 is CASSHGTPRTGELFF. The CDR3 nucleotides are TGTGCCAGCAGTCACGGGACACCGCGTACCGGGGAGCTGTTTTTT.

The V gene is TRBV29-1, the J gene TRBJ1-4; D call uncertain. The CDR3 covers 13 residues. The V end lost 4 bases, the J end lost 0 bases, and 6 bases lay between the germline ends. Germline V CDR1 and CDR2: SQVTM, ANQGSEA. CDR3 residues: CSVGGATNEKLFF. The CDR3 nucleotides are TGCAGCGTTGGGGGTGCAACTAATGAAAAACTGTTTTTT.

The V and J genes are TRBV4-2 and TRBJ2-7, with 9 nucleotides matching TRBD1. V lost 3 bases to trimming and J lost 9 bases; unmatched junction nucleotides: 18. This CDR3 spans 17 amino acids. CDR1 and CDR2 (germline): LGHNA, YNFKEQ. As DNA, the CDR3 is TGTGCCAGCAGCCAGGATGGAGGGGACAGGGCCCCCTTAGGGCAGTACTTC. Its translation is CASSQDGGDRAPLGQYF.

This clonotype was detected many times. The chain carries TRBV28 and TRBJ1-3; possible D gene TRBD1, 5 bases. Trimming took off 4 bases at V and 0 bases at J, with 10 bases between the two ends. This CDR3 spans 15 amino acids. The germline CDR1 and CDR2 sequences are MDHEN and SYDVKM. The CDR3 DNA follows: TGTGCCAGCAGTTCGGGACGGTACTCTGGAAACACCATATATTTT. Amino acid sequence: CASSSGRYSGNTIYF.

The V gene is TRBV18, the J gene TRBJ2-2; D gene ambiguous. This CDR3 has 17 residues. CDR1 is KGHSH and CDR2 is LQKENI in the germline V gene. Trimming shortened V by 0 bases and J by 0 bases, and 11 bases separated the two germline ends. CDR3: CASSPPSNSPNTGELFF. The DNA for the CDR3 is TGTGCCAGCTCACCACCGAGTAACAGCCCGAACACCGGGGAGCTGTTTTTT.

The CDR3 sequence is CASPNRGWREQYF. In DNA form, the CDR3 reads TGCGCCAGCCCTAACAGGGGATGGCGCGAGCAGTACTTC. The chain couples TRBV10-1 to TRBJ2-7; 7 nucleotides agree with TRBD1. CDR3 size: 13 residues. Germline CDR1 reads WNHNN; CDR2 reads SYGVQD (reference sequence). The J segment lost 6 bases and the V segment lost 8 bases, leaving 10 bases of the junction unmatched.

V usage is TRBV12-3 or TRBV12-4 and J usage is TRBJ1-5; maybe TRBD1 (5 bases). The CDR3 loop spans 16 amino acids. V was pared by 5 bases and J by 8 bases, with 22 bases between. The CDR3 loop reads CASSREIGRDAKPQHF. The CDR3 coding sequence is TGTGCCAGCAGTCGGGAGATCGGCAGGGATGCTAAGCCCCAGCATTTT.

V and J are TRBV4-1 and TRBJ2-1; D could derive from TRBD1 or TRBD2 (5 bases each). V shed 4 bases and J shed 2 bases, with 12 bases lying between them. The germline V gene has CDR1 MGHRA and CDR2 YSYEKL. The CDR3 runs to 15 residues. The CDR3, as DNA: TGCGCCAGCAGCCTCGGGGCTAGCCCCTACAATGAGCAGTTCTTC. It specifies CASSLGASPYNEQFF.

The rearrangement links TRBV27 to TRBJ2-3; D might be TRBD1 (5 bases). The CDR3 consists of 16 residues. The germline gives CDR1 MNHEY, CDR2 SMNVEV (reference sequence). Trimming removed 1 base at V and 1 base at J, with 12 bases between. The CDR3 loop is CASSLYKGSGTDTQYF. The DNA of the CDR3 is TGTGCCAGCAGTTTATACAAGGGGTCGGGCACAGATACGCAGTATTTT.

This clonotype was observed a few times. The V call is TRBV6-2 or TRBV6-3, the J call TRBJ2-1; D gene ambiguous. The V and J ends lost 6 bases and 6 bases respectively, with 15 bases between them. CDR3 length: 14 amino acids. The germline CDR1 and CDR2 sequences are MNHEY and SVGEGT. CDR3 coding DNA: TGTGCCAGCAGATTCCCTCAGGCGTTCAATGAGCAGTTCTTC. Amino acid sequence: CASRFPQAFNEQFF.

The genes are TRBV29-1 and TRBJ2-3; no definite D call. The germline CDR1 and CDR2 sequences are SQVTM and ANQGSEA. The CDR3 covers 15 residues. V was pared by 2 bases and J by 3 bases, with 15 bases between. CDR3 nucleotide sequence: TGCAGCGTTGAAATTTTGGCGGTGTTAACAGATACGCAGTATTTT. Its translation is CSVEILAVLTDTQYF.

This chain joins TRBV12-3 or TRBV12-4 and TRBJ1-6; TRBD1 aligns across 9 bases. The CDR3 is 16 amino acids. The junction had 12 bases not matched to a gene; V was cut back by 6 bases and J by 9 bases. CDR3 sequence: CASRHWTGASSSPLHF. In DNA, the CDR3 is TGTGCCAGCAGGCACTGGACAGGGGCTTCCTCTTCACCCCTCCACTTT.

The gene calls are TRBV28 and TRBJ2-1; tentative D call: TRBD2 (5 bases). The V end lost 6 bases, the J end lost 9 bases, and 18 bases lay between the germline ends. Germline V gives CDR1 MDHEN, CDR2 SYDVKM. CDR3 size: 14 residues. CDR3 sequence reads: CASSEGAGVREQFF. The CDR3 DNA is TGTGCCAGCAGCGAGGGAGCAGGAGTACGTGAGCAGTTCTTC.